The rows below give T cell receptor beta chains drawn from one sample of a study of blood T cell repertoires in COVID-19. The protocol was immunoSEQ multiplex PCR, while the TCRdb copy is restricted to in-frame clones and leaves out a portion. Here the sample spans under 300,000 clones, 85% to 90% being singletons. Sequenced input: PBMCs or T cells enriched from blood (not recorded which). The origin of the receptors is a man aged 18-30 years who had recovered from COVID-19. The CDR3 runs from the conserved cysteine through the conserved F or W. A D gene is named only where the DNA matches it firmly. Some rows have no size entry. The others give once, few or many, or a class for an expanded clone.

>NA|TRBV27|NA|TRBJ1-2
CASSLTGNYGYTF
TGTGCCAGCAGTCTTACAGGGAACTATGGCTACACCTTC
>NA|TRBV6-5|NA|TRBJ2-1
CASRRDSYNEQFF
TGTGCCAGCAGGCGGGACAGCTACAATGAGCAGTTCTTC
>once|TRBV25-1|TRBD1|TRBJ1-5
CASSEWGTGNQPQHF
TGTGCCAGCAGTGAATGGGGGACAGGGAATCAGCCCCAGCATTTT
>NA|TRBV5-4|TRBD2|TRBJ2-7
CASSLTSGASEQYF
TGTGCCAGCAGTTTGACTAGCGGGGCTTCCGAGCAGTACTTC
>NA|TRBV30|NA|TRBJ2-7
CADFTGDSYEQYF
TGTGCTGATTTCACAGGAGACTCCTACGAGCAGTACTTC
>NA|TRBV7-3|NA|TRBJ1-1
CASSTTGSTEAFF
TGTGCCAGCAGCACCACAGGGAGCACTGAAGCTTTCTTT
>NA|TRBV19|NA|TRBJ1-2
CASSIGGGYTF
TGTGCCAGTAGTATCGGGGGTGGCTACACCTTC
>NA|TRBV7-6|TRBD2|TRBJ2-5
CASSLDAGGPETQYF
TGTGCCAGCAGCTTAGATGCGGGAGGGCCAGAGACCCAGTACTTC
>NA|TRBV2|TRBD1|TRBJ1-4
CASSFNSTGTDNEKLFF
TGTGCCAGCAGTTTTAATTCCACCGGGACAGACAATGAAAAACTGTTTTTT
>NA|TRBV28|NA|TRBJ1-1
CASSDGGEAFF
TGTGCCAGCAGTGACGGGGGTGAAGCTTTCTTT
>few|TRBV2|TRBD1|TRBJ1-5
CASSVGQNSNQPQHF
TGTGCCAGCAGCGTGGGACAGAATAGCAATCAGCCCCAGCATTTT
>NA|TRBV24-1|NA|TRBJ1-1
CATSDLRGGAFF
TGTGCCACCAGCGACCTCAGGGGTGGAGCTTTCTTT
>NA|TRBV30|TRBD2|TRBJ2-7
CAWSVKGLAGVRGSYEQYF
TGTGCCTGGAGTGTAAAAGGACTAGCGGGAGTTAGGGGCTCCTACGAGCAGTACTTC
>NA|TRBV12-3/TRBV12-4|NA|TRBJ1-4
CASQGGPNEKLFF
TGTGCCAGCCAGGGAGGACCTAATGAAAAACTGTTTTTT
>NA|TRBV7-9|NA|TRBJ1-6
CASSWDIGNSPLHF
TGTGCCAGCAGTTGGGACATCGGTAATTCACCCCTCCACTTT
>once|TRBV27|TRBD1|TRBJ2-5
CASSPRQGGETQYF
TGTGCCAGCAGTCCACGACAGGGGGGCGAGACCCAGTACTTC
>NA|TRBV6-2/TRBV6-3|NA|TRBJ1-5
CASSQTGSNQPQHF
TGTGCCAGCAGTCAAACAGGCAGCAATCAGCCCCAGCATTTT
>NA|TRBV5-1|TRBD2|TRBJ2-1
CASGGIAGSYNEQFF
TGCGCCAGCGGGGGGATAGCGGGCTCCTACAATGAGCAGTTCTTC
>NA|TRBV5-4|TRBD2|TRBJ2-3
CASRQKLAGGTDTQYF
TGTGCCAGCAGACAAAAACTAGCGGGAGGCACAGATACGCAGTATTTT
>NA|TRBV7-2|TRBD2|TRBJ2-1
CASSLDARGGGEQFF
TGTGCCAGCAGCTTAGATGCGCGGGGGGGCGGTGAGCAGTTCTTC
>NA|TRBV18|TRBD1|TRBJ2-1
CASSPWTGGDNEQFF
TGTGCCAGCTCACCTTGGACAGGGGGGGACAATGAGCAGTTCTTC
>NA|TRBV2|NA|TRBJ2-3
CASSVRLEADTQYF
TGTGCCAGCAGCGTAAGACTAGAAGCAGATACGCAGTATTTT
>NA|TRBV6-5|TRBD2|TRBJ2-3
CASSFSGGGDTQYF
TGTGCCAGCAGTTTTAGCGGGGGGGGAGATACGCAGTATTTT
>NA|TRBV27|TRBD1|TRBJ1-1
CASSLAGTGSEAFF
TGTGCCAGCAGTCTAGCCGGGACAGGGTCTGAAGCTTTCTTT
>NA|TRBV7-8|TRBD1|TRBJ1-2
CASSLTGLNYGYTF
TGTGCCAGCAGCTTGACAGGGCTTAACTATGGCTACACCTTC
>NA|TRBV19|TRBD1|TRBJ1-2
CASSRKEGARSGYTF
TGTGCCAGTAGCCGCAAGGAGGGGGCAAGAAGTGGCTACACCTTC
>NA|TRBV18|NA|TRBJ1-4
CASSPPGGYNEKLFF
TGTGCCAGCTCACCCCCGGGTGGGTATAATGAAAAACTGTTTTTT
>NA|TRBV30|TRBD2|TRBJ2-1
CAWSPRLAGGRNEQFF
TGTGCCTGGAGTCCTCGACTAGCGGGGGGCCGGAATGAGCAGTTCTTC
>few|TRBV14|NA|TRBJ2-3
CASKGTRTSTDTQYF
TGTGCCAGCAAAGGAACTAGAACTAGCACAGATACGCAGTATTTT
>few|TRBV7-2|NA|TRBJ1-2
CASSLEPTGRGYTF
TGTGCCAGCAGCTTAGAGCCGACAGGTCGTGGCTACACCTTC
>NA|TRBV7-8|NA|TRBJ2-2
CASSYRLALNTGELFF
TGTGCCAGCAGTTACCGACTGGCCTTGAACACCGGGGAGCTGTTTTTT
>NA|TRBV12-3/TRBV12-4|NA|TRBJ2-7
CASSLAVYEQYF
TGTGCCAGCAGTTTGGCCGTCTACGAGCAGTACTTC
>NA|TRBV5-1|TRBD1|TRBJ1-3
CASSRGQGGGNTIYF
TGCGCCAGCAGCCGAGGACAGGGAGGAGGAAACACCATATATTTT
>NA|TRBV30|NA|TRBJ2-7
CAWSSQGTVYEQYF
TGTGCCTGGAGCTCCCAGGGAACTGTCTACGAGCAGTACTTC
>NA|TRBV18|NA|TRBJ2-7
CASSSGPSADYEQYF
TGTGCCAGCTCATCAGGGCCCTCCGCGGACTACGAGCAGTACTTC
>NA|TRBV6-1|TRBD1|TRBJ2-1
CASSERGPYNEQFF
TGTGCCAGCAGTGAAAGGGGGCCCTACAATGAGCAGTTCTTC
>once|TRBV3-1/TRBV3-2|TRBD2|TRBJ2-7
CASRRGAGSSSYEQYF
TGTGCCAGCAGGAGAGGAGCGGGGTCGAGCTCCTACGAGCAGTACTTC
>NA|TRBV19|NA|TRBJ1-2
CASSIASGGYTF
TGTGCCAGTAGTATCGCCTCAGGAGGCTACACCTTC
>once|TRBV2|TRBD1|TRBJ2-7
CASSTDRVVSYEQYF
TGTGCCAGCAGTACGGACAGGGTCGTGTCCTACGAGCAGTACTTC
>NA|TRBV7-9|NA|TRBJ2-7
CASSPGGAYEQYF
TGTGCCAGCAGCCCCGGCGGGGCCTACGAGCAGTACTTC
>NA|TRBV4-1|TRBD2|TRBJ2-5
CASSPRPTSGGGETQYF
TGCGCCAGCAGCCCCCGTCCCACTAGCGGGGGAGGGGAGACCCAGTACTTC